One and the same sample provided the 23 T cell receptor beta chains below, sequenced in a study of cytomegalovirus exposure and HLA in healthy donors (TCRdb year 2017). Libraries were constructed by the immunoSEQ multiplex PCR assay. For the multiplex PCR, a mixture combining 60 forward primers for TCR Vbeta segments and 13 reverse primers for TCR Jbeta segments was used. Not all clones reach the TCRdb copy of this immuneACCESS table, which keeps in-frame sequences only. Checked studies attribute under half of the gap to unresolved V genes and leave the rest unexplained. The sample table holds about 190,000 clones, of which 80% to 85% were seen once. In total, the top ten clones hold approximately 1% of the sample. Sample: PBMCs. The receptors originated from a woman in her thirties or forties in good health and CMV-seronegative.

The chain recombines TRBV27 with TRBJ2-5; D uncertain. Looked up from germline, CDR1 is MNHEY and CDR2 is SMNVEV (reference sequence). This CDR3 has 12 amino acids. Trimming cost V 5 bases and J 5 bases, with 9 bases left between them. CDR3 sequence (DNA): TGTGCCAGCAGTCCGACGAGGGAGACCCAGTACTTC. It specifies CASSPTRETQYF.

This clone showed up just a few times. V is TRBV27 and J is TRBJ2-3; TRBD2 might be the D (5 bases). V was pared by 7 bases and J by 0 bases, with 11 bases between. The CDR3 totals 14 residues. The germline V gene encodes CDR1 MNHEY and CDR2 SMNVEV (reference sequence). The CDR3 reads CASTRGGSTDTQYF. CDR3 sequence (DNA): TGTGCCAGCACCCGAGGAGGTAGCACAGATACGCAGTATTTT.

The rearrangement joins TRBV6-5 to TRBJ2-7; 8 bases align to TRBD1. The CDR3 runs 14 residues. Germline V gene lookup returns CDR1 MNHEY and CDR2 SVGAGI. Germline trimming cut 2 bases from V and 6 bases from J; bases unmatched to any gene: 6. Here the CDR3 DNA reads TGTGCCAGCAGTTACACAGGGGGTTCAGGCGAGCAGTACGTC. This gives the protein CASSYTGGSGEQYV.

A remark on this clone: Other DNA sequences in the sample encode the same CDR3. The chain recombines TRBV14 with TRBJ2-5, with TRBD2 identical over 10 bases. V gave up 1 base and J gave up 5 bases; unmatched junction bases: 4. Germline V gene lookup returns CDR1 SGHDN and CDR2 FVKESK. CDR3 size: 15 residues. CDR3 in DNA: TGTGCCAGCAGCCAAGTCCCTAGCGGGAGTGAGACCCAGTACTTC. This sequence encodes CASSQVPSGSETQYF.

The chain is built from TRBV15 and TRBJ1-4, with 7 bases that match TRBD1. The CDR3 has 15 amino acids. From germline, CDR1 is LNHNV and CDR2 YYDKDF (reference sequence). After removal of 6 bases from V and 5 bases from J, the junction contained 9 bases not matched to a gene. The CDR3, as DNA: TGTGCCACCAGTGGGAAAGGGACAGTCAATGAAAAACTGTTTTTT. Translation: CATSGKGTVNEKLFF. Combining the CDR3 with reference TRBV15 and TRBJ1-4 gives the whole variable domain DAMVIQNPRYQVTQFGKPVTLSCSQTLNHNVMYWYQQKSSQAPKLLFHYYDKDFNNEADTPDNFQSRRPNTSFCFLDIRSPGLGDTAMYLCATSGKGTVNEKLFFGSGTQLSVL.

This clone has only one observation. The chain is built from TRBV27 and TRBJ2-2; D remains ambiguous. CDR1 is MNHEY and CDR2 is SMNVEV in the germline V gene (reference sequence). The CDR3 has 13 amino acids. The V and J ends lost 3 bases and 4 bases respectively, with 6 bases between them. The CDR3: CASSFLGTGELFF. CDR3 DNA: TGTGCCAGCAGTTTCCTCGGCACCGGGGAGCTGTTTTTT.

This clone was picked up a small number of times. V is TRBV15 and J is TRBJ2-1; 9 bases are shared with TRBD2. V gave up 3 bases and J gave up 6 bases; unmatched junction bases: 9. The CDR3 length is 16 residues. Germline assignment: CDR1 LNHNV and CDR2 YYDKDF (reference sequence). CDR3 protein: CATSSVELAGLNEQFF. CDR3 DNA: TGTGCCACCAGCAGTGTGGAGCTAGCGGGACTCAATGAGCAGTTCTTC.

This clone was observed once. This sequence joins TRBV5-1 and TRBJ2-1; TRBD2 matches at 9 bases. Germline trimming cut 0 bases from V and 8 bases from J; bases unmatched to any gene: 9. This CDR3 spans 16 amino acids. Germline CDR1 is SGHRS and CDR2 is YFSETQ. The CDR3 DNA reads TGCGCCAGCAGCTTGGGAGTTAGCGGGAGAAATCATGAGCAGTTCTTC. Translation gives CASSLGVSGRNHEQFF.

The rearrangement links TRBV19 to TRBJ2-3; 9 positions match TRBD1. The V and J ends lost 5 bases and 3 bases, in that order; junction bases with no gene match: 12. The germline V gene has CDR1 LNHDA and CDR2 SQIVND (reference sequence). The CDR3 runs to 17 residues. CDR3 loop: CASSRTGTGISTDTQYF. In DNA, the CDR3 is TGTGCCAGTAGTCGAACCGGGACAGGGATTTCTACAGATACGCAGTATTTT.

The J gene is TRBJ2-2, the V gene TRBV27, with D possibly matching TRBD1 (6 bases). Germline V gene sequence: CDR1 MNHEY, CDR2 SMNVEV (reference sequence). Deletions cut 2 bases from V and 4 bases from J, with 8 bases between. The CDR3 sequence is 14 residues long. The CDR3, as DNA: TGTGCCAGCAGTTTAATGGGGGCCACCGGGGAGCTGTTTTTT. Encoded protein: CASSLMGATGELFF.

The chain has TRBV4-3 and TRBJ1-2; D is uncertain. The germline V and J ends were trimmed by 0 bases and 4 bases, with 6 bases remaining between them. This CDR3 comprises 13 residues. CDR1 is LGHNA, CDR2 YSLEER, per germline. This CDR3 reads CASSQDPLYGYTF. CDR3 nucleotide sequence: TGCGCCAGCAGCCAAGATCCCCTCTATGGCTACACCTTC.

This clone was recorded a few times. This chain uses TRBV7-9 with TRBJ2-7; TRBD1 is a possible D gene (5 bases). Trimming took 1 base from V and 1 from J, leaving 8 bases between them. The CDR3 length is 14 residues. Germline CDR1 is SEHNR and CDR2 is FQNEAQ (reference sequence). The CDR3 sequence: CASSLGQKSYEQYV. CDR3 nucleotide sequence: TGTGCCAGCAGCTTAGGACAGAAATCCTACGAGCAGTACGTC.

This chain connects TRBV7-8 to TRBJ1-2; possible D gene TRBD1, 5 bases. Trimming cost V 2 bases and J 8 bases, with 15 bases left between them. The germline CDR1 and CDR2 sequences are SGHVS and FQNEAQ. The CDR3 has 14 amino acids. This chain's CDR3 is CASSLRARVSGYTF. The DNA of the CDR3 is TGTGCCAGCAGCTTACGTGCCAGGGTGAGCGGCTACACCTTC.

The rearrangement links TRBV5-1 to TRBJ1-2; 10 bases fit TRBD1. There are 17 residues in the CDR3. V dropped 0 bases and J dropped 2; count of bases not matched to a gene: 7. Germline-derived CDR1 and CDR2 are SGHRS and YFSETQ. The CDR3 DNA reads as TGCGCCAGCAGCTTGGCAACCGGGACAGGGGTAAACTATGGCTACACCTTC. It specifies CASSLATGTGVNYGYTF.

J is TRBJ1-3 and V is TRBV7-2, with D uncertain. Germline loops: CDR1 SGHTA, CDR2 FQGNSA. This CDR3 spans 16 amino acids. Trimming removed 1 base from V and 0 bases from J, with 10 bases in between. CDR3: CASSLVSTVSGNTIYF. CDR3 coding DNA: TGTGCCAGCAGCTTAGTTTCTACCGTCTCTGGAAACACCATATATTTT.

The V and J genes are TRBV28 and TRBJ1-4; no definite D call. V lost 5 bases and J 8 bases, leaving 9 bases between the germline ends. Germline V gene sequence: CDR1 MDHEN, CDR2 SYDVKM. The CDR3 is 12 amino acids. The CDR3 region has the DNA TGTGCCAGCAGTCCAAACAAAGAAAAACTGTTTTTT. Translated: CASSPNKEKLFF.

For this clone: This sample includes further DNA sequences coding for the same CDR3. The chain uses TRBV19 and TRBJ1-5, with 8 bases lining up with TRBD1. After removal of 6 bases from V and 5 bases from J, the junction contained 6 bases not matched to a gene. The germline V gene has CDR1 LNHDA and CDR2 SQIVND (reference sequence). The CDR3 contains 14 residues. This chain's CDR3 is CASSGTGGDQPQHF. CDR3 DNA sequence: TGTGCCAGTAGCGGGACAGGTGGAGATCAGCCCCAGCATTTT.

The chain couples TRBV5-4 to TRBJ1-3; 7 bases are a match to TRBD1. There are 16 residues in the CDR3. From germline, CDR1 is SGHNT and CDR2 YYREEE (reference sequence). V dropped 4 bases and J dropped 0; count of bases not matched to a gene: 7. The CDR3 protein is CASSGPGQSSGNTIYF. DNA for the CDR3: TGTGCCAGCAGCGGTCCGGGACAGAGCTCTGGAAACACCATATATTTT.

The V and J genes are TRBV7-9 and TRBJ1-1, with a weak D call TRBD1 (5 bases). The V and J ends lost 5 bases and 6 bases respectively, with 10 bases between them. This CDR3 has 12 amino acids. CDR1 is SEHNR, CDR2 FQNEAQ, per germline (reference sequence). The CDR3 loop reads CASSATGAEAFF. CDR3 DNA: TGTGCCAGCAGCGCTACAGGAGCTGAAGCTTTCTTT.

The chain is built from TRBV25-1 and TRBJ1-3; possible D gene TRBD1, 5 bases. The CDR3 extends over 12 amino acids. Trimming removed 8 bases from V and 4 bases from J, with 9 bases in between. CDR1 is MGHDK, CDR2 SYGVNS, per germline. CDR3 bases: TGTGCCAGCCGACAGCAAGGAAACACCATATATTTT. Its protein product is CASRQQGNTIYF.

J is TRBJ1-2 and V is TRBV10-3; unclear D gene. V was clipped by 3 bases and J by 2 bases, with 13 bases between them. The germline V gene has CDR1 ENHRY and CDR2 SYGVKD. The CDR3 length is 15 residues. The CDR3 region is CAISDRTGVNYGYTF. For the CDR3, the DNA is TGTGCCATCAGTGATCGAACCGGAGTCAACTATGGCTACACCTTC.

The J gene is TRBJ2-2, the V gene TRBV5-1, with D possibly TRBD2 on 6 matching bases. Looked up from germline, CDR1 is SGHRS and CDR2 is YFSETQ. V shed 0 bases and J shed 9 bases, with 15 bases lying between them. There are 15 residues in the CDR3. The CDR3 region has the DNA TGCGCCAGCAGCTTGGACGGGAGTCGTACCCGGGAGCTGTTTTTT. This sequence encodes CASSLDGSRTRELFF.

This clone is a singleton in its sample. The chain links TRBV28 to TRBJ2-1; D uncertain. V was shortened by 8 bases and J by 5 bases, with 16 bases between the two germline ends. The CDR3 is 14 residues long. Germline CDR1 and CDR2: MDHEN and SYDVKM. This CDR3 is CASGKTWVNNEQFF. CDR3 coding DNA: TGTGCCAGCGGAAAGACATGGGTTAACAATGAGCAGTTCTTC.